The present entry profiles one T cell receptor beta chain with its context. Trimming left V 5 bases short and J 1 base short, with 5 bases between. The CDR3 runs 13 residues. CDR1 is MNHNS and CDR2 is SASEGT in the germline V gene. These data come from a study of PD-L1 blockade in urothelial cancer. As for the study in general: Per blood sample, T cells had a median of roughly 150,000.

The assay was immunoSEQ multiplex PCR, and TCRdb's table has in-frame clones only and misses some. Among fewer than 40,000 clones, about 90% were seen once, and the ten largest hold roughly 3.8%. The V gene is TRBV6-1, the J gene TRBJ2-2; a possible D gene is TRBD2 (5 bases). The origin of this receptor is a man aged 45 to 65 with urothelial cancer. The specimen comprised PBMCs, sampled around atezolizumab (anti-PD-L1) treatment. CDR3 sequence reads: CASSRGNTGELFF. CDR3 nucleotide sequence: TGTGCCAGCAGTCGGGGGAACACCGGGGAGCTGTTTTTT.